This T cell receptor (beta chain) was sequenced in a study of blood T cells in healthy people across ages. In the study overall: Capture by template switching was about one barcoded beta molecule per two T cells.

Roughly 9 milliliters of peripheral blood were drawn from each donor. Each sample used at least 6 million PBMCs. Next came a second PCR, run for about 7 to 11 cycles, which used a sample-barcoded 5' primer along with a J-beta primer mix. TCRdb recomputed calls from the 5' RACE reads with MiXCR, one row per CDR3 protein. The sample contains 600,000 or so distinct CDR3 sequences, 25% to 35% of which appear only once. This clonotype has just a few counts. The source is a woman of 80 years or more in good health. Sequencing was performed on blood.

CDR3 sequence: CASSAIGLAGAHRTGELFF. CDR3 nucleotide sequence: TGTGCCAGCAGCGCCATCGGACTAGCGGGGGCCCATCGTACCGGGGAGCTGTTTTTT. The rearrangement links TRBV9 to TRBJ2-2; 13 bases align to TRBD2. Trimming removed 3 bases from V and 5 bases from J; junction bases left unmatched: 13. The length of the CDR3 is 19 residues. Looked up from germline, CDR1 is SGDLS and CDR2 is YYNGEE.